This T cell receptor (beta chain) was captured in a study of type 1 and type 2 diabetes patients. Across the whole study: Samples came from type 1 diabetic, type 2 diabetic or nondiabetic people, recruited in China. Findings of the study overall: A median of one highly-expanded CD4+ clone, covering 3% to 4.5% of reads, occurred in type 2 diabetes.

As to this clonotype: The antigen is unknown.

Trimming cost V 4 bases and J 4 bases; bases outside gene matches: 0. CDR3 length: 13 residues. The germline V gene encodes CDR1 WNHNN and CDR2 SYGVQD (reference sequence). The PCR template was genomic DNA. Multiplex PCR with 30 forward and 13 reverse primers amplified the TCR beta CDR3. One entry per CDR3 protein, called by TCRdb with MiXCR from the multiplex PCR reads. The table includes 250,000 to 300,000 distinct CDR3 sequences, over 45% detected once. The sequencing sample was made of peripheral blood mononuclear cells (PBMCs). This rearrangement joins TRBV10-1 to TRBJ2-2, with 7 positions matching TRBD2. The sequence derives from a man between 18 and 29 years old with type 2 diabetes. The CDR3 DNA sequence: TGCGCCAGCAGTGGGGGGGGCACCGGGGAGCTGTTTTTT. The encoded protein is CASSGGGTGELFF.